Shown below are 31 T cell receptor beta chains from a single sample sequenced in a study of T cells in Graves' hyperthyroidism and ophthalmopathy. Researchers took RNA transcripts and amplified the TCR beta CDR3 regions from them. First-round RT-PCR of the TCR CDR3 relied on the HTBI primer set. TCRdb fed the multiplex PCR reads into MiXCR, producing one record per CDR3 protein. Among 370,000 or so distinct CDR3 sequences listed, roughly 14% were seen once. Specimen: blood. Receptors were obtained from a man aged 25 to 40 with Graves' hyperthyroidism that later progressed to Graves' ophthalmopathy.

To note about this clonotype: A much larger clone is a single base away; this may be a read error. The CDR3 does not end in the conserved phenylalanine or tryptophan, so this is likely a read error. The gene calls are TRBV20-1 and TRBJ2-7; D is undetermined. Trimming cost V 7 bases and J 1 base, with 11 bases left between them. Germline-derived CDR1 and CDR2 are DFQATT and SNEGSKA (reference sequence). This CDR3 has 12 amino acids. In nucleotides, the CDR3 is TGCAGTGGCCGAACTCAATCCTACGAGCAGTACTAC. It encodes CSGRTQSYEQYY.

The genes are TRBV27 and TRBJ2-5; possibly TRBD2 for D (6 bases). This CDR3 has 15 residues. Trimming pared 5 bases from V and 9 bases from J, leaving 22 bases between. Germline V gene lookup returns CDR1 MNHEY and CDR2 SMNVEV (reference sequence). The CDR3 bases are TGTGCCAGCAGTCAGCTGGGAGGAGGCAAGGTTTCCCAGTACTTC. It yields the protein CASSQLGGGKVSQYF.

This clonotype was counted many times. The chain links TRBV30 to TRBJ2-7; D is ambiguous. Germline V gene lookup returns CDR1 GTSNPN and CDR2 SVGIG (reference sequence). The CDR3 loop spans 14 amino acids. Deletions cut 5 bases from V and 2 bases from J, with 16 bases between. The CDR3 is CAWEREYPAYEQYF. DNA of the CDR3: TGTGCCTGGGAGAGAGAGTATCCTGCCTACGAGCAGTACTTC.

This clonotype was seen ten or more times. This chain joins TRBV20-1 and TRBJ1-1; 8 bases align to TRBD1. The CDR3 extends over 16 amino acids. Germline lookup yields CDR1 DFQATT and CDR2 SNEGSKA (reference sequence). With 4 bases clipped from V and 5 bases from J, the junction kept 15 bases outside the gene matches. The CDR3 sequence: CSAKELGTGGGTEAFF. The CDR3 DNA follows: TGCAGTGCTAAAGAGTTGGGAACAGGGGGAGGGACTGAAGCTTTCTTT.

This clonotype was seen repeatedly, ten times or more. This chain joins TRBV28 and TRBJ2-1; 10 bases are a match to TRBD1. The V gene end was trimmed by 5 bases and the J gene end by 7 bases; junction bases not matched to a gene: 8. CDR3 length: 15 amino acids. Germline loops: CDR1 MDHEN, CDR2 SYDVKM. The CDR3 spells CASSPDRGRWNEQFF. The CDR3 region has the DNA TGTGCCAGCAGTCCTGACAGGGGGCGTTGGAATGAGCAGTTCTTC.

This clonotype showed up many times. The chain joins TRBV7-9 to TRBJ1-1; maybe TRBD1 (6 bases). Per germline, CDR1 SEHNR and CDR2 FQNEAQ (reference sequence). The CDR3 is 15 residues long. The V end was cut by 1 base, the J end by 7 bases, with 16 bases between. CDR3 in DNA: TGTGCCAGCAGCTTAGATCCCGGGACACGAATTGAAGCTTTCTTT. It translates to CASSLDPGTRIEAFF. The variable domain in full, completed from reference TRBV7-9 and TRBJ1-1, reads DTGVSQNPRHKITKRGQNVTFRCDPISEHNRLYWYRQTLGQGPEFLTYFQNEAQLEKSRLLSDRFSAERPKGSFSTLEIQRTEQGDSAMYLCASSLDPGTRIEAFFGQGTRLTVV.

This clonotype was picked up many times. The genes are TRBV20-1 and TRBJ2-5, with D possibly being TRBD1 (5 bases). CDR3 length equals 14 residues. Trimming cost V 0 bases and J 2 bases, with 10 bases left between them. Germline CDR1 and CDR2: DFQATT and SNEGSKA (reference sequence). CDR3 nucleotide sequence: TGCAGTGCTAGAGAACCCGACAGACAAGAGACCCAGTACTTC. The encoded protein is CSAREPDRQETQYF.

V gene TRBV7-6 combines with J gene TRBJ2-3, with D unresolved. The V end was cut by 6 bases, the J end by 4 bases, with 11 bases between. Germline V gene sequence: CDR1 SGHVS, CDR2 FNYEAQ. The CDR3 contains 13 residues. CDR3 DNA: TGTGCCAGCAGTCCCAATAAGGCAGATACGCAGTATTTT. Protein: CASSPNKADTQYF.

This clonotype has at least ten counts. The gene calls are TRBV7-9 and TRBJ2-7; D is unclear. Germline V gives CDR1 SEHNR, CDR2 FQNEAQ (reference sequence). This CDR3 is 17 amino acids long. Trimming shortened V by 0 bases and J by 4 bases, and 19 bases separated the two germline ends. In DNA form, the CDR3 reads TGTGCCAGCAGCTTAGCGGCAGGAATGGGGTACCCTTACGAGCAGTACTTC. The encoded protein is CASSLAAGMGYPYEQYF. Full variable domain (missing parts from reference TRBV7-9 and TRBJ2-7): DTGVSQNPRHKITKRGQNVTFRCDPISEHNRLYWYRQTLGQGPEFLTYFQNEAQLEKSRLLSDRFSAERPKGSFSTLEIQRTEQGDSAMYLCASSLAAGMGYPYEQYFGPGTRLTVT.

The chain uses TRBV4-1 and TRBJ2-2; 10 nucleotides agree with TRBD2. Germline CDR1 MGHRA, CDR2 YSYEKL. J lost 5 bases, V lost 2 bases, and 11 bases had no gene match. This CDR3 spans 18 amino acids. Written as DNA, the CDR3 is TGCGCCAGCAGCCAAAGTGTAGTAGCGGGGGGTTGGACCGGGGAGCTGTTTTTT. Encoded protein: CASSQSVVAGGWTGELFF.

The chain recombines TRBV11-2 with TRBJ2-5, with a tentative D call TRBD1 (6 bases). V lost 3 bases, J lost 5 bases, and 13 bases lay in between. Germline loops: CDR1 SGHAT, CDR2 FQNNGV. The length of the CDR3 is 14 residues. The CDR3 sequence: CASSFSNRAETQYF. The CDR3 DNA reads TGTGCCAGCAGCTTTAGTAACAGGGCCGAGACCCAGTACTTC.

The table lists this clonotype with many counts. V gene TRBV28 combines with J gene TRBJ2-7; D is ambiguous. V was shortened by 1 base and J by 5 bases, with 9 bases between the two germline ends. The CDR3 is made up of 13 amino acids. Germline V lookup: CDR1 MDHEN, CDR2 SYDVKM. The CDR3 sequence is CASSLSGRNEQYF. The DNA for the CDR3 is TGTGCCAGCAGTTTATCCGGAAGGAACGAGCAGTACTTC. Full variable domain (missing parts from reference TRBV28 and TRBJ2-7): DVKVTQSSRYLVKRTGEKVFLECVQDMDHENMFWYRQDPGLGLRLIYFSYDVKMKEKGDIPEGYSVSREKKERFSLILESASTNQTSMYLCASSLSGRNEQYFGPGTRLTVT.

The chain links TRBV24-1 to TRBJ2-3, with D possibly being TRBD2 (5 bases). The V gene's germline CDR1 is KGHDR and CDR2 SFDVKD. This CDR3 region has 13 residues. V lost 5 bases to trimming and J lost 0 bases, with 5 bases between them. The CDR3 is CATSAGSTDTQYF. The DNA for the CDR3 is TGTGCCACCAGTGCGGGGAGCACAGATACGCAGTATTTT.

This chain connects TRBV30 to TRBJ2-4; D assignment may be TRBD1 or TRBD2 (6 bases each). The CDR3 totals 15 residues. Between the trimmed V and J ends, which lost 1 base and 6 bases, there was a span of 16 bases. Looked up from germline, CDR1 is GTSNPN and CDR2 is SVGIG (reference sequence). The CDR3 spells CAWSATGGTRNIQYF. The CDR3 DNA reads TGTGCCTGGAGTGCTACTGGGGGGACACGAAACATTCAGTACTTC.

In its sample, this clonotype was seen many times. This chain uses TRBV6-5 with TRBJ2-1; no clear D gene. CDR1 and CDR2 (germline): MNHEY, SVGAGI. CDR3 size: 13 residues. V lost 0 bases to trimming and J lost 4 bases, with 4 bases between them. In nucleotides, the CDR3 is TGTGCCAGCAGTTACTCGAAGTACAATGAGCAGTTCTTC. It specifies CASSYSKYNEQFF.

This clonotype was detected ten times or more. V and J are TRBV9 and TRBJ1-3; D may be TRBD1 (5 bases). The CDR3 contains 16 residues. Germline V gene lookup returns CDR1 SGDLS and CDR2 YYNGEE. The germline V and J ends were trimmed by 0 bases and 1 base, with 11 bases remaining between them. CDR3 DNA: TGTGCCAGCAGCGTAGACCCCGGGGGATCTGGAAACACCATATATTTT. Amino acid sequence: CASSVDPGGSGNTIYF.

This clonotype was seen a handful of times. The chain is built from TRBV7-8 and TRBJ1-5; TRBD1 might be the D (5 bases). In germline, CDR1 is SGHVS, CDR2 FQNEAQ. The CDR3 totals 17 residues. The germline V and J ends were trimmed by 0 bases and 0 bases, with 12 bases remaining between them. The CDR3 bases are TGTGCCAGCAGCTTAGCATCAGGGACTAATAGCAATCAGCCCCAGCATTTT. Encoded protein: CASSLASGTNSNQPQHF.

The rearrangement joins TRBV28 to TRBJ2-7; the D is unclear. In germline, CDR1 is MDHEN, CDR2 SYDVKM. The CDR3 totals 12 residues. V was pared by 7 bases and J by 3 bases, with 10 bases between. CDR3 sequence (DNA): TGTGCCAGCAACAATTGGGTCTACGAGCAGTACTTC. Translating gives CASNNWVYEQYF.

The gene calls are TRBV11-2 and TRBJ1-2; 8 bases match TRBD1. The trim removed 1 base at V and 3 bases at J, leaving 13 bases unmatched. Germline V CDR1 and CDR2: SGHAT, FQNNGV. The CDR3 is 18 residues long. This CDR3 reads CASSLAQGARGVYYGYTF. DNA of the CDR3: TGTGCCAGCAGCTTAGCTCAGGGGGCGCGGGGAGTCTACTATGGCTACACCTTC.

Concerning this clonotype itself: A much larger clone lies one base from this, so it may be a read error. DNA for the CDR3: TGTGCCAGCTCACCAAAGAACACCGGGGAGCTGTATTTT. It encodes CASSPKNTGELYF. This chain uses TRBV18 with TRBJ2-2; TRBD2 might be the D (5 bases). Per germline, CDR1 KGHSH and CDR2 LQKENI. CDR3 length: 13 residues.

On this clonotype itself: A much larger clone sits a single nucleotide away, making a read error possible. The chain combines TRBV6-2 or TRBV6-3 with TRBJ1-5, with D unclear. Trimming took off 6 bases at V and 5 bases at J, with 11 bases between the two ends. Germline-derived CDR1 and CDR2 are MNHEY and SVGEGT. The CDR3 has 13 amino acids. CDR3 coding DNA: TGTGCCAGCAGACGAAAGGGCGATCAGCCCCAGCATTTT. It encodes CASRRKGDQPQHF.

This clonotype was seen a handful of times. This chain joins TRBV24-1 and TRBJ2-5; D is ambiguous. The V and J ends lost 0 bases and 5 bases respectively, with 3 bases between them. The CDR3 extends over 12 amino acids. Per germline, CDR1 KGHDR and CDR2 SFDVKD. The CDR3 protein is CATSDLRETQYF. CDR3 sequence (DNA): TGTGCCACCAGTGATTTGAGGGAGACCCAGTACTTC.

The rearrangement uses TRBV6-1 and TRBJ2-7; D uncertain. This CDR3 comprises 11 residues. Germline assignment: CDR1 MNHNS and CDR2 SASEGT. The V end lost 6 bases, the J end lost 9 bases, and 12 bases lay between the germline ends. The CDR3 DNA reads TGTGCCAGCAGGAGTGTGAGTTCGCAGTACTTC. Translation: CASRSVSSQYF.

This clonotype was detected ten times or more. The chain has TRBV5-1 and TRBJ2-7, with 8 bases lining up with TRBD1. CDR1 is SGHRS, CDR2 YFSETQ, per germline. V lost 4 bases and J lost 5; bases outside the gene matches: 14. The CDR3 totals 16 residues. The CDR3: CASSGASGTGVHEQYF. The CDR3 nucleotides read TGCGCCAGCAGCGGGGCCTCCGGGACAGGCGTCCACGAGCAGTACTTC.

This clonotype showed up just a few times. A junction boundary mismatches the germline segment, possibly from a read error. The chain combines TRBV19 with TRBJ1-6; D gene uncertain. Germline CDR1 and CDR2: LNHDA and SQIVND (reference sequence). CDR3 length: 15 amino acids. CDR3 amino acids: CVSNRRSPYNSPLHF. DNA of the CDR3: TGTGTCAGTAACCGTAGGTCTCCCTATAATTCACCCCTCCACTTT. Using reference TRBV19 and TRBJ1-6 for the parts outside the CDR3, the full variable domain is DGGITQSPKYLFRKEGQNVTLSCEQNLNHDAMYWYRQDPGQGLRLIYYSQIVNDFQKGDIAEGYSVSREKKESFPLTVTSAQKNPTAFYLCVSNRRSPYNSPLHFGNGTRLTVT.

Remarks on this clonotype: Being one base from a much bigger clone, this may be a read error. The chain combines TRBV2 with TRBJ1-1; D call uncertain. CDR3 length: 14 amino acids. Trimming took off 6 bases at V and 3 bases at J, with 14 bases between the two ends. Germline V gene sequence: CDR1 SNHLY, CDR2 FYNNEI. The CDR3 protein is CASRSPGRDTEAFF. Here the CDR3 DNA reads TGTGCCAGCAGGTCCCCTGGGCGCGACACTGAAGCTTTCTTT.

This clonotype turned up a few times. The genes are TRBV4-1 and TRBJ2-1; 8 bases are shared with TRBD2. Germline V lookup: CDR1 MGHRA, CDR2 YSYEKL. J lost 1 base, V lost 4 bases, and 9 bases had no gene match. This CDR3 contains 17 residues. The CDR3 sequence is CASSRDFGGGSYNEQFF. CDR3 nucleotide sequence: TGCGCCAGCAGCCGGGATTTCGGCGGGGGGTCCTACAATGAGCAGTTCTTC.

The chain employs TRBV20-1 and TRBJ2-1; D might be TRBD2 (6 bases). Germline-derived CDR1 and CDR2 are DFQATT and SNEGSKA (reference sequence). The V end lost 0 bases, the J end lost 11 bases, and 23 bases lay between the germline ends. The CDR3 covers 16 residues. In nucleotides, the CDR3 is TGCAGTGCTAGAGATCCAATGGGGGGATGGACGTCCCAGCAGTTCTTC. This encodes CSARDPMGGWTSQQFF.

This clonotype was picked up a small number of times. This chain connects TRBV27 to TRBJ2-3; 8 nucleotides agree with TRBD2. The CDR3 runs 17 residues. With 2 bases clipped from V and 1 base from J, the junction kept 8 bases outside the gene matches. The germline gives CDR1 MNHEY, CDR2 SMNVEV (reference sequence). The CDR3 nucleotides are TGTGCCAGCAGTTTAATTAATCTAGCGGGCGGCACAGATACGCAGTATTTT. It is translated as CASSLINLAGGTDTQYF.

The J gene is TRBJ2-7, the V gene TRBV20-1; D is possibly TRBD1 or TRBD2 (5 bases each). Germline V gene sequence: CDR1 DFQATT, CDR2 SNEGSKA (reference sequence). The length of the CDR3 is 12 residues. V was trimmed by 5 bases and J by 7 bases, leaving 15 bases between them. This chain's CDR3 is CSAFGTTVEQYF. The CDR3 nucleotides are TGCAGTGCTTTCGGGACCACTGTTGAGCAGTACTTC.

This clonotype has ten or more counts. V is TRBV20-1 and J is TRBJ1-2; D is unclear. This CDR3 is 14 amino acids long. The germline CDR1 and CDR2 sequences are DFQATT and SNEGSKA (reference sequence). V lost 0 bases to trimming and J lost 2 bases, with 10 bases between them. CDR3 protein: CSARDHTINYGYTF. The CDR3 DNA follows: TGCAGTGCTAGAGACCACACGATAAACTATGGCTACACCTTC.